This TCR beta chain was sequenced during a study of shared clonotypes between healthy human individuals. Study-wide points: Memory subsets generally showed lower estimated richness than naive subsets.

Donation came from healthy HIV-negative adults that had no recent acute infections or vaccinations. Details on this clone: Its matching antigen is unknown.

For sorted subsets, about 200 ng DNA per replicate equaled tens of thousands of T cell genomes. The table came from immunoSEQ multiplex PCR; TCRdb's copy has only in-frame clones and leaves some out. The data hold hundreds of thousands of clones, with 96% observed a single time. The source material was memory CD8+ T cells sorted from blood. Subset indicated: CD45RO+ cells pooled with CCR7-negative TemRA cells. This clonotype originated in a young man in good health.

CDR3 DNA: TGTGCCAGTAATGAGAACACTGAAGCTTTCTTT. Protein: CASNENTEAFF. The rearrangement uses TRBV19 and TRBJ1-1; D remains ambiguous. V shed 7 bases and J shed 1 base, with 4 bases lying between them. This CDR3 region has 11 residues. Looked up from germline, CDR1 is LNHDA and CDR2 is SQIVND (reference sequence).